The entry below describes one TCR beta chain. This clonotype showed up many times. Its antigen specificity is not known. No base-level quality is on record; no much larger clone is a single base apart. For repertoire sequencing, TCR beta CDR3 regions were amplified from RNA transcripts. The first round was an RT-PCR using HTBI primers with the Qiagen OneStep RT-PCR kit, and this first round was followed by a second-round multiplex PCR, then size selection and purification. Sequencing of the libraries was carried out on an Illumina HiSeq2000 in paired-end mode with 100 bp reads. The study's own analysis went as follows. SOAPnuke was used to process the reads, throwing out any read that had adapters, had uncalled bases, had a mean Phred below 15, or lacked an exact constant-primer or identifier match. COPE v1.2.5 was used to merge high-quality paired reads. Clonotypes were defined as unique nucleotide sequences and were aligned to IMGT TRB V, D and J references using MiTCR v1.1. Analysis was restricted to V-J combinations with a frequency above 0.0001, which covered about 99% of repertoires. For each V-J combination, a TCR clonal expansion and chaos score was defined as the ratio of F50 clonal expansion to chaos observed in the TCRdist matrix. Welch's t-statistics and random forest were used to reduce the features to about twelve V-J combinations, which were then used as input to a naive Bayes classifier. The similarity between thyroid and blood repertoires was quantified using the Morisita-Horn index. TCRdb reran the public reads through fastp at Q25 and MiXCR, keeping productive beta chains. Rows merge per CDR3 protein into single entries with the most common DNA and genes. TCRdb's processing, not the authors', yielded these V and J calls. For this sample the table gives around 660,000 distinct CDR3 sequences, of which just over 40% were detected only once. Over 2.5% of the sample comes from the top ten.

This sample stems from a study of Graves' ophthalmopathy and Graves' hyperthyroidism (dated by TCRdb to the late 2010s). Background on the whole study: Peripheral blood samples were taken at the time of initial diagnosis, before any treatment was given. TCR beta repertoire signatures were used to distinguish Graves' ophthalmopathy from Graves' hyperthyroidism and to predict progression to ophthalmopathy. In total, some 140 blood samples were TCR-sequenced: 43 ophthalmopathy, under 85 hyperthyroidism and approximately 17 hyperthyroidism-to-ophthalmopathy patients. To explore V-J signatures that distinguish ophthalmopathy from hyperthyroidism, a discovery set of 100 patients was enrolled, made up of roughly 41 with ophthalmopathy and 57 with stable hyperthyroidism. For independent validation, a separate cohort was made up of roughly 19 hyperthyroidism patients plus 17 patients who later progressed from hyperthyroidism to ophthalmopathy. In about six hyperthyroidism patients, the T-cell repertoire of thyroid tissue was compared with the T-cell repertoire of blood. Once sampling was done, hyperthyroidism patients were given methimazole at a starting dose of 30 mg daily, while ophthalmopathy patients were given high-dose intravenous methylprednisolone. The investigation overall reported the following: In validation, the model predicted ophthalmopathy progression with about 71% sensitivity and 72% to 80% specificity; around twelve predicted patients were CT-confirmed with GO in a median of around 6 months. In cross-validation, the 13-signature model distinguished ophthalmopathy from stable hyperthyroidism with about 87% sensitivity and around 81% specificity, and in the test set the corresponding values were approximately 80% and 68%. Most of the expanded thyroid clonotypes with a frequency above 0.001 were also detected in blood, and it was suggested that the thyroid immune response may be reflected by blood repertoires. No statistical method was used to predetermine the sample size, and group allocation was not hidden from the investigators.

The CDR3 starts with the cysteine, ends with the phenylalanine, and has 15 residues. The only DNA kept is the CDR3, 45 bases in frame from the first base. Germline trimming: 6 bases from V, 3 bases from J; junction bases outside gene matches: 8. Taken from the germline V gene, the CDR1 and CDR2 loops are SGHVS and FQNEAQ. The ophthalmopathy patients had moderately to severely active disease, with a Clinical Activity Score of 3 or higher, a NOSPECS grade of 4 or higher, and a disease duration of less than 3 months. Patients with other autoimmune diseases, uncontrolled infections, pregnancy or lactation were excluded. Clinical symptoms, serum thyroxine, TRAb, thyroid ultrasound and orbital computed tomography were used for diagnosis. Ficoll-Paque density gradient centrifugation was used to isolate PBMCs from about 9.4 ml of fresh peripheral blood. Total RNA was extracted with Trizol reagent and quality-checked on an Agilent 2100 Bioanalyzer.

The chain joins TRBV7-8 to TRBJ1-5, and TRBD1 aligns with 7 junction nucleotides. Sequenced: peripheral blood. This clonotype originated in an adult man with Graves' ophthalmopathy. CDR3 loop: CASSGTVWDNQPQHF. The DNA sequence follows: TGTGCCAGCAGTGGGACAGTTTGGGACAATCAGCCCCAGCATTTT. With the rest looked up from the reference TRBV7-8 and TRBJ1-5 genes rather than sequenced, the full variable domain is GAGVSQSPRYKVAKRGQDVALRCDPISGHVSLFWYQQALGQGPEFLTYFQNEAQLDKSGLPSDRFFAERPEGSVSTLKIQRTQQEDSAVYLCASSGTVWDNQPQHFGDGTRLSIL.